This T cell receptor (beta chain) was recovered during a study of early T cells in non-severe SARS-CoV-2 infection. This clonotype was counted at least ten times. This CDR3 is 13 amino acids long. Germline V gives CDR1 ENHRY, CDR2 SYGVKD. V dropped 6 bases and J dropped 7 bases, with 13 bases sitting between them. Unique molecular identifiers (one per individual cDNA molecule) were attached. Each CDR3 protein gets one entry after TCRdb re-called the 5' RACE reads with MiXCR. The sample gives about 80,000 distinct CDR3 sequences, around 11% of which show up once; over 3.5% is in the top ten. The material sequenced was whole blood. The chain has TRBV10-3 and TRBJ1-5; D perhaps matches TRBD1 (6 bases). This clonotype was obtained from an adult who was a healthcare worker with PCR-confirmed SARS-CoV-2 infection or an uninfected control (not recorded which). The CDR3 coding sequence is TGTGCCATCAGGGACAGCCTGGGACAGCCCCAGCATTTT. Translation gives CAIRDSLGQPQHF.